Below are 9 T cell receptor beta chains sequenced from a single sample in a study of metastatic and nonmetastatic thyroid tumors. No treatment had been given to any patient before thyroid surgery. MiXCR was used by TCRdb to re-call the PCR reads. The data hold tens of thousands of clones, with more than 20% observed a single time. Material: blood. The receptors were gathered from a female donor with papillary thyroid cancer or a benign thyroid nodule (not recorded which). Some clones in this sample may be carry-over from other donors' samples.

J is TRBJ1-3 and V is TRBV19; D gene uncertain. The V gene's germline CDR1 is LNHDA and CDR2 SQIVND (reference sequence). The CDR3 runs to 16 residues. Trimming removed 5 bases at V and 0 bases at J, with 14 bases between. The CDR3, as DNA: TGTGCCAGTAGTCATTTTAGGACGAGCTCTGGAAACACCATATATTTT. Translation gives CASSHFRTSSGNTIYF.

This clone was seen a few times. This chain links TRBV27 with TRBJ2-7, with a tentative D call TRBD2 (5 bases). V was cut by 6 bases and J by 8 bases, with 20 bases left in between. This CDR3 region has 14 residues. From germline, CDR1 is MNHEY and CDR2 SMNVEV (reference sequence). Here the CDR3 DNA reads TGTGCCAGCAGCCTGATGAGGGCCCGGTTAAAGCAGTACTTC. Protein: CASSLMRARLKQYF.

This clone is medium-sized in the sample. This chain joins TRBV6-1 and TRBJ2-7; TRBD1 might be the D (5 bases). Germline CDR1 reads MNHNS; CDR2 reads SASEGT. CDR3 length: 13 amino acids. Trimming took off 8 bases at V and 2 bases at J, with 13 bases between the two ends. CDR3: CASAGYGAYEQYF. In DNA form, the CDR3 reads TGTGCCAGCGCAGGGTATGGCGCCTACGAGCAGTACTTC.

This clone was recorded at least ten times. The chain is built from TRBV20-1 and TRBJ1-5; D possibly corresponds to TRBD1 (5 bases). V was pared by 3 bases and J by 5 bases, with 11 bases between. The CDR3 has 13 residues. Germline assignment: CDR1 DFQATT and CDR2 SNEGSKA (reference sequence). CDR3 sequence reads: CSASSGDDQPQHF. CDR3 DNA sequence: TGCAGTGCTAGCAGCGGGGACGATCAGCCCCAGCATTTT.

The V and J genes are TRBV6-1 and TRBJ2-2; perhaps TRBD2 as D (5 bases). The CDR3 spans 16 residues. Germline V CDR1 and CDR2: MNHNS, SASEGT. Trimming took 4 bases from V and 4 from J, leaving 16 bases between them. CDR3 coding DNA: TGTGCCAGCAGTGGTTTGGACGGAGGAGTCACCGGGGAGCTGTTTTTT. Translating it yields CASSGLDGGVTGELFF.

In its sample, this clone was seen a few times. The chain carries TRBV12-5 and TRBJ2-7; D is unresolved. The CDR3 covers 11 residues. Trimming stripped 8 bases from V and 7 bases from J, with 12 bases between. Germline values: CDR1 LGHNT, CDR2 FRNRAP. The DNA for the CDR3 is TGTGCTAGTCGTGCCTTGAGTGAGCAGTACTTC. Translation: CASRALSEQYF.

The chain employs TRBV28 and TRBJ2-7; 8 bases map to TRBD1. After removal of 5 bases from V and 3 bases from J, the junction contained 18 bases not matched to a gene. The CDR3 length is 18 residues. The V gene's germline CDR1 is MDHEN and CDR2 SYDVKM. The CDR3 nucleotides are TGTGCCAGCAGTCCCTCCCCTGCTATTGCAGGGGGCATCTACGAGCAGTACTTC. This gives the protein CASSPSPAIAGGIYEQYF.

On this clone: At one end, the junction sequence differs from germline, possibly due to a read error. This rearrangement joins TRBV20-1 to TRBJ2-1; TRBD2 aligns across 14 bases. The CDR3 extends over 15 amino acids. Germline assignment: CDR1 DFQATT and CDR2 SNEGSKA (reference sequence). Here the CDR3 DNA reads TGCAGTGCTAAGGGACTAGCGGGAGTCTACGATGAGCAGTTCTTC. This translates into CSAKGLAGVYDEQFF.

There are a few counts of this clone. This chain uses TRBV30 with TRBJ1-1; unclear D gene. The germline CDR1 and CDR2 sequences are GTSNPN and SVGIG (reference sequence). V lost 5 bases to trimming and J lost 7 bases, with 11 bases between them. The CDR3 spans 11 residues. CDR3 in DNA: TGTGCCTGGGAAACACTGATTGAAGCTTTCTTT. It encodes CAWETLIEAFF.